This T cell receptor (beta chain) derives from a study of cytomegalovirus exposure and HLA in healthy donors. Assay: immunoSEQ multiplex PCR; the TCRdb copy retains only in-frame clones and omits some. Among about 56,000 clones listed, just over 90% were seen once. Study-level results: In the roughly 130 validation repertoires, a later analysis found that first-cohort TCR clusters tended to co-occur. The study found most TCR sequences rare, yet found some public TCRs in many donors.

CDR1 and CDR2 from the germline V gene are SGHVS and FNYEAQ. The ends lost 5 bases at V and 9 bases at J; junction bases unmatched: 11. The CDR3 sequence is 16 residues long. As concerns this clone: Its antigen is not identified.

Specimen: PBMCs. The sequence was obtained from a young man in good health and CMV-seronegative. This rearrangement joins TRBV7-6 to TRBJ2-1, with TRBD2 matching 12 bases. CDR3 sequence: CASSRLTSGSIIEQFF. The CDR3 region has the DNA TGTGCCAGCAGCCGGTTGACTAGCGGGAGTATTATTGAGCAGTTCTTC.